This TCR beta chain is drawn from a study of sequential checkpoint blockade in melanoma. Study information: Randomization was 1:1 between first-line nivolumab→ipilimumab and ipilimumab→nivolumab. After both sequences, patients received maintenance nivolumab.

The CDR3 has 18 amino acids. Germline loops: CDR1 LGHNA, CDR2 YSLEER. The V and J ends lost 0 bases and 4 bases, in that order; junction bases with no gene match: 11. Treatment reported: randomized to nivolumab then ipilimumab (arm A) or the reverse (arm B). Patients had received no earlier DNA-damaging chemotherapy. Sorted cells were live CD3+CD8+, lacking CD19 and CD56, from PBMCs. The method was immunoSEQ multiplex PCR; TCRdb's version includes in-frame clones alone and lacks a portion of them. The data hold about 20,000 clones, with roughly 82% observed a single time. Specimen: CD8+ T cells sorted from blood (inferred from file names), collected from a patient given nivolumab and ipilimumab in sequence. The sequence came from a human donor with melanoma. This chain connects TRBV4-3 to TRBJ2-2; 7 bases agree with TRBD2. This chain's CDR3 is CASSQERASGVRTGELFF. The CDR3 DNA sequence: TGCGCCAGCAGCCAAGAACGAGCCAGCGGGGTCCGCACCGGGGAGCTGTTTTTT.